This T cell receptor beta chain was recovered during a study of CXCR3-negative and CXCR3-positive naive CD8 T cells. Findings of the study overall: TRB CDR3 hydrophobicity was greater in CXCR3-positive naive cells than in CXCR3-negative naive cells.

Researchers reported sorting every CD8+ T cell subset in triplicate, roughly 300,000 cells per sort. To note about this clonotype: Antigen: not known.

The TRB libraries of cDNA were built by UMI-labeled 5' RACE. Each CDR3 protein gets one entry in TCRdb, which reprocessed the 5' RACE reads and gives no DNA. The table lists 6,000 to 8,500 distinct CDR3 sequences, with roughly 1.5% in the top ten. Germline CDR1 and CDR2: SQVTM and ANQGSEA. This CDR3 region has 16 residues. The specimen was naive CXCR3- CD8+ T cells from blood. Indicated subset: CD45RO-CCR7+CD27+CD95- naive CD8+ T cells lacking CXCR3 (TNR3-). The chain is built from TRBV29-1 and TRBJ2-7; TCRdb lists TRBD1, though no DNA is available to test this call. This receptor was identified in a human donor in good health. Some clones in this sample may be carry-over from other donors' samples. CDR3 loop: CSVEGSDGGQVYEQYF.